This T cell receptor beta chain was recovered during a study of T cells after yellow fever vaccination. General study results and limits: Booster sampling recovered most clones from primary vaccination (under 97% CD4, approximately 88% CD8).

The ends were cut back, 5 bases at V and 10 bases at J, with 20 bases in the middle. Germline CDR1 and CDR2: MGHDK and SYGVNS. The CDR3 covers 14 residues. Via MiXCR, TCRdb re-called the 5' RACE reads, giving one row per CDR3 protein. This repertoire shows about 350,000 distinct CDR3 sequences, around 8.1% found once; its top ten account for approximately 16%. Comment on this clonotype: The antigen remains unidentified.

The clonotype comes from a man between 18 and 35 years old who received the YFV17D yellow fever vaccine. V and J are TRBV25-1 and TRBJ1-2; D not resolved. The sample here was PBMCs, taken about 49 days after the first yellow fever vaccination. The CDR3: CASSMGWTSMDYTF. The DNA of the CDR3 is TGTGCCAGCAGTATGGGGTGGACCTCTATGGACTACACCTTC.